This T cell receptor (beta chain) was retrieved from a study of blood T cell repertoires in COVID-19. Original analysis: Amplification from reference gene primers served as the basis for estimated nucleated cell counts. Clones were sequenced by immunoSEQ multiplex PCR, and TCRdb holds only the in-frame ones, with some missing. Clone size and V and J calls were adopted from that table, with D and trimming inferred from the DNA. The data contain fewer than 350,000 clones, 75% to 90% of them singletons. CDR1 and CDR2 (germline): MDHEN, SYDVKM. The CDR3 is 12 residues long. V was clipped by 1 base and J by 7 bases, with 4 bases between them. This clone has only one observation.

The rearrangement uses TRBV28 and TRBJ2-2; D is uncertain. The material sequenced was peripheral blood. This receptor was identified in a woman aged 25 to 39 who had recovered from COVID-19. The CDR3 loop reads CASSLLVGELFF. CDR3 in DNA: TGTGCCAGCAGTTTATTAGTCGGGGAGCTGTTTTTT.